These T cell receptor beta chains were read from a single sample in a study of T cell responses to AZD1222 COVID-19 vaccine. Sequenced by immunoSEQ multiplex PCR; TCRdb stores in-frame clones only, minus some. The sample contains about 160,000 clones, approximately 87% of which appear only once. Material: peripheral blood, obtained 28 days after the second AZD1222 dose. The receptor set was obtained from an adult who received the AZD1222 COVID-19 vaccine. Each CDR3 is given with its conserved first and last residue. D genes are given only for firm matches. Size tells how often a clone was seen (once, few, many) or the class of an expanded clone, and some rows leave it out.

d_gene: TRBD1; v_gene: TRBV5-4; j_gene: TRBJ1-2; len: 15; abundance: -; CDR3aa: CASSPRGGQEEGYTF; CDR3nt: TGTGCCAGCAGCCCCAGGGGGGGCCAGGAGGAGGGCTACACCTTC
d_gene: -; v_gene: TRBV6-5; j_gene: TRBJ1-1; len: 14; abundance: -; CDR3aa: CASSYRPQNTEAFF; CDR3nt: TGTGCCAGCAGTTACAGGCCTCAAAACACTGAAGCTTTCTTT
d_gene: -; v_gene: TRBV5-6; j_gene: TRBJ1-1; len: 12; abundance: -; CDR3aa: CASSGGSIEAFF; CDR3nt: TGTGCCAGCAGCGGAGGGAGTATTGAAGCTTTCTTT
d_gene: TRBD2; v_gene: TRBV3-1/TRBV3-2; j_gene: TRBJ2-7; len: 18; abundance: -; CDR3aa: CASSPKELLAGGQYEQYF; CDR3nt: TGTGCCAGCAGCCCAAAAGAACTACTAGCGGGGGGGCAATACGAGCAGTACTTC
d_gene: -; v_gene: TRBV21-1; j_gene: TRBJ2-7; len: 14; abundance: once; CDR3aa: CASSNGLVQYEQYF; CDR3nt: TGTGCCAGCAGCAACGGACTAGTCCAATACGAGCAGTACTTC
d_gene: -; v_gene: TRBV6-5; j_gene: TRBJ1-2; len: 14; abundance: once; CDR3aa: CASNEGGAGVGYTF; CDR3nt: TGTGCCAGCAACGAGGGAGGGGCAGGGGTTGGCTACACCTTC
d_gene: -; v_gene: TRBV7-3; j_gene: TRBJ1-5; len: 13; abundance: once; CDR3aa: CASSLTGGQPQHF; CDR3nt: TGTGCCAGCAGCTTAACGGGGGGACAGCCCCAGCATTTT
d_gene: -; v_gene: TRBV29-1; j_gene: TRBJ1-1; len: 11; abundance: -; CDR3aa: CSVEENTEAFF; CDR3nt: TGCAGCGTTGAAGAGAACACTGAAGCTTTCTTT
d_gene: TRBD1; v_gene: TRBV9; j_gene: TRBJ2-1; len: 15; abundance: -; CDR3aa: CASSVEGGFFNEQFF; CDR3nt: TGTGCCAGCAGCGTAGAAGGGGGCTTTTTCAATGAGCAGTTCTTC
d_gene: TRBD2; v_gene: TRBV5-4; j_gene: TRBJ2-1; len: 15; abundance: -; CDR3aa: CASSLIAGGVNEQFF; CDR3nt: TGTGCCAGCAGCTTGATAGCCGGGGGGGTCAATGAGCAGTTCTTC
d_gene: -; v_gene: TRBV7-9; j_gene: TRBJ2-7; len: 14; abundance: -; CDR3aa: CASSPRTAGSEQYF; CDR3nt: TGTGCCAGCAGCCCCCGGACAGCGGGAAGCGAGCAGTACTTC
d_gene: -; v_gene: TRBV7-2; j_gene: TRBJ1-2; len: 13; abundance: -; CDR3aa: CASSLQQKGGYTF; CDR3nt: TGTGCCAGCAGCCTACAGCAAAAGGGAGGCTACACCTTC
d_gene: -; v_gene: TRBV6-2/TRBV6-3; j_gene: TRBJ1-2; len: 14; abundance: -; CDR3aa: CASSWSGAPYGYTF; CDR3nt: TGTGCCAGCAGTTGGTCAGGGGCCCCCTATGGCTACACCTTC
d_gene: -; v_gene: TRBV7-6; j_gene: TRBJ2-1; len: 14; abundance: -; CDR3aa: CASSFTGFGNEQFF; CDR3nt: TGTGCCAGCAGCTTTACAGGGTTTGGCAATGAGCAGTTCTTC
d_gene: -; v_gene: TRBV4-2; j_gene: TRBJ2-2; len: 18; abundance: -; CDR3aa: CASSQVPSGRVDTGELFF; CDR3nt: TGTGCCAGCAGCCAAGTCCCGTCTGGCAGGGTGGACACCGGGGAGCTGTTTTTT
d_gene: -; v_gene: TRBV27; j_gene: TRBJ1-1; len: 14; abundance: -; CDR3aa: CASSGGRMNTEAFF; CDR3nt: TGTGCCAGCAGTGGGGGACGTATGAACACTGAAGCTTTCTTT
d_gene: TRBD1; v_gene: TRBV6-2/TRBV6-3; j_gene: TRBJ1-1; len: 17; abundance: -; CDR3aa: CASSYPQQGPKNTEAFF; CDR3nt: TGTGCCAGCAGTTACCCCCAACAGGGGCCGAAGAACACTGAAGCTTTCTTT
d_gene: -; v_gene: TRBV4-2; j_gene: TRBJ1-1; len: 16; abundance: -; CDR3aa: CASSQEDGRKNTEAFF; CDR3nt: TGTGCCAGCAGCCAAGAGGACGGACGGAAGAACACTGAAGCTTTCTTT
d_gene: TRBD2; v_gene: TRBV2; j_gene: TRBJ2-5; len: 15; abundance: -; CDR3aa: CASSEVGLALKTQYF; CDR3nt: TGTGCCAGCAGTGAGGTGGGACTAGCGCTAAAGACCCAGTACTTC
d_gene: -; v_gene: TRBV5-5; j_gene: TRBJ1-1; len: 15; abundance: -; CDR3aa: CASSLVGGDATEAFF; CDR3nt: TGTGCCAGCAGCTTGGTAGGGGGGGACGCCACTGAAGCTTTCTTT
d_gene: -; v_gene: TRBV5-6; j_gene: TRBJ1-1; len: 14; abundance: once; CDR3aa: CASSLGARGTEAFF; CDR3nt: TGTGCCAGCAGCTTGGGAGCTAGGGGCACTGAAGCTTTCTTT
d_gene: -; v_gene: TRBV11-3; j_gene: TRBJ2-3; len: 15; abundance: once; CDR3aa: CASSLAPGHSDTQYF; CDR3nt: TGTGCCAGCAGCTTAGCACCGGGACACTCAGATACGCAGTATTTT
d_gene: -; v_gene: TRBV6-5; j_gene: TRBJ1-1; len: 13; abundance: -; CDR3aa: CASKRAGRYEAFF; CDR3nt: TGTGCCAGCAAGCGGGCAGGACGGTATGAAGCTTTCTTT
d_gene: TRBD1; v_gene: TRBV3-1/TRBV3-2; j_gene: TRBJ1-1; len: 14; abundance: -; CDR3aa: CASSHQGAGTEAFF; CDR3nt: TGTGCCAGCAGCCATCAGGGGGCCGGCACTGAAGCTTTCTTT
d_gene: -; v_gene: TRBV7-2; j_gene: TRBJ1-4; len: 15; abundance: -; CDR3aa: CASSPPYSTNEKLFF; CDR3nt: TGTGCCAGCAGCCCACCCTACTCAACTAATGAAAAACTGTTTTTT
d_gene: TRBD2; v_gene: TRBV19; j_gene: TRBJ2-5; len: 19; abundance: -; CDR3aa: CASSQGWGRSGGPQETQYF; CDR3nt: TGTGCCAGTAGTCAGGGCTGGGGTCGTAGCGGGGGGCCCCAAGAGACCCAGTACTTC
d_gene: -; v_gene: TRBV3-1/TRBV3-2; j_gene: TRBJ1-5; len: 13; abundance: -; CDR3aa: CASSQGRDQPQHF; CDR3nt: TGTGCCAGCAGCCAAGGCCGGGATCAGCCCCAGCATTTT
d_gene: -; v_gene: TRBV28; j_gene: TRBJ1-1; len: 14; abundance: -; CDR3aa: CASGLFGGNTEAFF; CDR3nt: TGTGCCAGCGGGTTATTTGGAGGGAACACTGAAGCTTTCTTT
d_gene: -; v_gene: TRBV13; j_gene: TRBJ1-1; len: 16; abundance: -; CDR3aa: CASSLGLVTGSTEAFF; CDR3nt: TGTGCCAGCAGCTTAGGCCTTGTAACAGGCAGCACTGAAGCTTTCTTT
d_gene: -; v_gene: TRBV5-4; j_gene: TRBJ1-1; len: 14; abundance: -; CDR3aa: CASSSSAMNTEAFF; CDR3nt: TGTGCCAGCAGCTCGTCGGCTATGAACACTGAAGCTTTCTTT
d_gene: -; v_gene: TRBV4-3; j_gene: TRBJ1-6; len: 16; abundance: -; CDR3aa: CASSQDSRDPGSPLHF; CDR3nt: TGCGCCAGCAGCCAAGATTCCCGGGACCCGGGTTCACCCCTCCACTTT
d_gene: -; v_gene: TRBV3-1/TRBV3-2; j_gene: TRBJ2-1; len: 15; abundance: -; CDR3aa: CASSQNGAPGTEQFF; CDR3nt: TGTGCCAGCAGCCAAAACGGGGCCCCGGGGACTGAGCAGTTCTTC
d_gene: -; v_gene: TRBV6-5; j_gene: TRBJ1-2; len: 12; abundance: -; CDR3aa: CASSRDSAGYTF; CDR3nt: TGTGCCAGCAGTAGAGACAGTGCCGGCTACACCTTC
d_gene: -; v_gene: TRBV29-1; j_gene: TRBJ1-2; len: 11; abundance: -; CDR3aa: CSVEIRDGYTF; CDR3nt: TGCAGCGTTGAAATCAGGGATGGCTACACCTTC
d_gene: -; v_gene: TRBV2; j_gene: TRBJ2-4; len: 14; abundance: -; CDR3aa: CASLSSLGKNIQYF; CDR3nt: TGTGCCAGCCTCAGCTCACTGGGCAAAAACATTCAGTACTTC
d_gene: -; v_gene: TRBV9; j_gene: TRBJ1-2; len: 14; abundance: -; CDR3aa: CASSVGGSIYGYTF; CDR3nt: TGTGCCAGCAGCGTAGGGGGGAGCATCTATGGCTACACCTTC
d_gene: -; v_gene: TRBV10-3; j_gene: TRBJ1-1; len: 13; abundance: -; CDR3aa: CAIAGGPNTEAFF; CDR3nt: TGTGCCATTGCAGGTGGGCCGAACACTGAAGCTTTCTTT
d_gene: -; v_gene: TRBV20-1; j_gene: TRBJ1-1; len: 11; abundance: -; CDR3aa: CSASLGPGAFF; CDR3nt: TGCAGTGCCTCTCTGGGACCCGGGGCTTTCTTT
d_gene: -; v_gene: TRBV11-3; j_gene: TRBJ2-5; len: 14; abundance: -; CDR3aa: CASSLGFRGETQYF; CDR3nt: TGTGCCAGCAGCTTAGGTTTTCGTGGGGAGACCCAGTACTTC
d_gene: -; v_gene: TRBV12-2; j_gene: TRBJ2-6; len: 14; abundance: -; CDR3aa: CASRLGLESFVLTF; CDR3nt: TGTGCAAGTCGCTTAGGATTAGAGTCCTTTGTCCTGACTTTC
d_gene: -; v_gene: TRBV5-1; j_gene: TRBJ1-1; len: 14; abundance: -; CDR3aa: CASSLDRTGYEAFF; CDR3nt: TGCGCCAGCAGCTTGGATAGGACGGGATATGAAGCTTTCTTT
d_gene: -; v_gene: TRBV21-1; j_gene: TRBJ1-3; len: 15; abundance: -; CDR3aa: CASSKVNSCGNTIYF; CDR3nt: TGTGCCAGCAGCAAAGTTAACAGCTGTGGAAACACCATATATTTT
d_gene: -; v_gene: TRBV13; j_gene: TRBJ2-5; len: 13; abundance: -; CDR3aa: CASLRRYQETQYF; CDR3nt: TGTGCCAGTCTCAGAAGGTACCAAGAGACCCAGTACTTC
d_gene: -; v_gene: TRBV6-5; j_gene: TRBJ2-4; len: 15; abundance: once; CDR3aa: CASSAGQSSKNIQYF; CDR3nt: TGTGCCAGCAGCGCTGGACAATCATCCAAAAACATTCAGTACTTC
d_gene: TRBD1; v_gene: TRBV30; j_gene: TRBJ1-1; len: 14; abundance: -; CDR3aa: CACPPQGVGTEAFF; CDR3nt: TGTGCCTGTCCTCCTCAGGGGGTGGGCACTGAAGCTTTCTTT
d_gene: -; v_gene: TRBV29-1; j_gene: TRBJ1-6; len: 13; abundance: -; CDR3aa: CSVEDGPSSPLHF; CDR3nt: TGCAGCGTTGAGGATGGTCCGTCCTCACCCCTCCACTTT
d_gene: -; v_gene: TRBV7-8; j_gene: TRBJ2-5; len: 13; abundance: -; CDR3aa: CASSPGLQETQYF; CDR3nt: TGTGCCAGCAGCCCGGGTCTTCAAGAGACCCAGTACTTC
d_gene: -; v_gene: TRBV4-3; j_gene: TRBJ2-3; len: 16; abundance: -; CDR3aa: CASSQGTGASTDTQYF; CDR3nt: TGCGCCAGCAGCCAAGGGACGGGGGCTAGCACAGATACGCAGTATTTT
d_gene: TRBD1; v_gene: TRBV6-5; j_gene: TRBJ1-1; len: 15; abundance: once; CDR3aa: CASRRDRQGDTEAFF; CDR3nt: TGTGCCAGCCGCCGGGACCGACAGGGGGACACTGAAGCTTTCTTT
d_gene: -; v_gene: TRBV7-9; j_gene: TRBJ2-7; len: 12; abundance: few; CDR3aa: CASSFPGTEQYF; CDR3nt: TGTGCCAGCAGCTTTCCCGGGACCGAGCAGTACTTC
d_gene: -; v_gene: TRBV6-1; j_gene: TRBJ1-3; len: 14; abundance: -; CDR3aa: CASSDRAKGNTIYF; CDR3nt: TGTGCCAGCAGTGACAGGGCGAAAGGAAACACCATATATTTT
d_gene: -; v_gene: TRBV6-6; j_gene: TRBJ1-1; len: 12; abundance: few; CDR3aa: CASYTEDTEAFF; CDR3nt: TGTGCCAGCTACACGGAGGACACTGAAGCTTTCTTT
d_gene: -; v_gene: TRBV5-1; j_gene: TRBJ1-2; len: 14; abundance: -; CDR3aa: CASSSVLGGSGYTF; CDR3nt: TGCGCCAGCAGCTCCGTACTCGGGGGCAGTGGCTACACCTTC